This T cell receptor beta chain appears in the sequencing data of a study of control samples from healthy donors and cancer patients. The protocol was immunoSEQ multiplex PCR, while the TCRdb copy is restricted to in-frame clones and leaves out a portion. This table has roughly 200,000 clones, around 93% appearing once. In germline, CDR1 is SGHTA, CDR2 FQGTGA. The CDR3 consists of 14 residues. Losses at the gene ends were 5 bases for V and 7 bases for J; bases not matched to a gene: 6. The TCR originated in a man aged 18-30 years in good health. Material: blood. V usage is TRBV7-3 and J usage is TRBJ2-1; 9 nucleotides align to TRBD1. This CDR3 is CASSLGTGFNEQFF. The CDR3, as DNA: TGTGCCAGCAGCCTGGGGACAGGGTTTAATGAGCAGTTCTTC.